This record concerns one T cell receptor (beta chain) sequence. As yet, its antigen is unknown. The data were taken from a study of cytomegalovirus exposure and HLA in healthy donors. Researchers ran the PCR with 60 Vbeta and 13 Jbeta primers. This table comes from immunoSEQ multiplex PCR, and its TCRdb copy is limited to in-frame clones, with some not included. The data hold about 140,000 clones, with 70% observed a single time. Whereas donors were nominally healthy upon sampling, unrecorded immune exposures were probable. Study-wide results and limits: Among the CMV-associated chains, a few were confirmed in vitro as specific for CMV antigens. In a later analysis, HLA-C alleles had the fewest associated TCRs, DRB1 alleles the most.

CDR1 is SGHAT and CDR2 is FQDESV in the germline V gene (reference sequence). V lost 4 bases to trimming and J lost 7 bases, with 9 bases between them. The CDR3 spans 12 residues. Sequenced: PBMCs. The V gene is TRBV11-1, the J gene TRBJ2-3; D gene unclear. The TCR was taken from a woman aged 25 to 45 in good health and CMV-seronegative. DNA of the CDR3: TGTGCCAGCAGCTATAGTTTGCATACGCAGTATTTT. Protein sequence: CASSYSLHTQYF.